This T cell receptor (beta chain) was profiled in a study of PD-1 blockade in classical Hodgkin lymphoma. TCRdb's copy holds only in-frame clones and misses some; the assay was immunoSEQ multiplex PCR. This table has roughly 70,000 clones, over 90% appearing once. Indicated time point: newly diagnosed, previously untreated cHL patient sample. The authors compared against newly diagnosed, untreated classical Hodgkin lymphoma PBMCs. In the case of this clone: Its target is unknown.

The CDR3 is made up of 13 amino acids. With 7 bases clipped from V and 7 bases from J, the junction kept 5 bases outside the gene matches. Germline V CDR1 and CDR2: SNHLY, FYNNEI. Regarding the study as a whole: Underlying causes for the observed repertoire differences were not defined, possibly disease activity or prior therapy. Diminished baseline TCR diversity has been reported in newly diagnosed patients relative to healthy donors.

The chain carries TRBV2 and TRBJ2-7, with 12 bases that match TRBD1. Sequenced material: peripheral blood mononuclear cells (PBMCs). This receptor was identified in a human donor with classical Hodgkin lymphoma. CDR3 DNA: TGTGCCAGCAAGGGACAGGGGGCTGGTGAGCAGTACTTC. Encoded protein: CASKGQGAGEQYF.